This T cell receptor (beta chain) was documented in a study of metastatic and nonmetastatic thyroid tumors (dated by TCRdb to 2019 to 2021). At the level of the whole study: The researchers compared repertoires between peripheral blood samples and tumor or nodule tissue samples from patients with malignant or benign thyroid disease. Results the study describes overall, beyond this receptor: In both blood and tumor samples, malignant tumors were reported to have significantly higher TCR beta diversity than benign nodules.

The CDR3 runs 14 residues from the cysteine to the phenylalanine. Just the 42-base CDR3 DNA is kept, in frame starting at base 1. In the germline V gene (reference sequence), CDR1 corresponds to MNHEY and CDR2 to SMNVEV. Trimming at the junction amounts to 0 bases on V and 5 bases on J, and the germline ends lie 11 bases apart. No treatment had been received by any patient before thyroid surgery. Patient clinical samples collected from about 2012 to 2018 were retrospectively analysed using T-cell receptor beta sequencing. Library prep was done by PCR. Sequencing instrument: Illumina HiSeq 4000. High-throughput sequencing was used to profile the TCR beta-chain CDR3 region of each patient. For the original study's pipeline: CDR3 differences across clinicopathological groups were used to build a classifier for discriminating distant-metastatic papillary thyroid cancer patients. The Shannon index was used to assess repertoire diversity, and the Morisita-Horn index was used to assess tumor-blood repertoire similarity. Using fastp at Q25 and MiXCR, TCRdb reprocessed the public reads and kept productive beta chains. V and J calls and clone size were set by TCRdb, not the authors. This sample has tens of thousands of clones in its table, and around 26% of those were observed once. Clones ranked in the top ten supply roughly 9.1% of the sample.

This clone was recorded a few times. Its cognate antigen has yet to be identified. There are no base qualities to consult, and no much larger clone falls within one base. This TCR came from a female donor with papillary thyroid cancer or a benign thyroid nodule (not recorded which). Some clones in this sample may be carry-over from other donors' samples. The chain uses TRBV27 and TRBJ2-7; the D gene is perhaps TRBD2, on 5 matching bases. Specimen: blood. The DNA sequence is TGTGCCAGCAGTTTATCCGGGAATTTCCACGAGCAGTACTTC. Its amino acids are CASSLSGNFHEQYF.